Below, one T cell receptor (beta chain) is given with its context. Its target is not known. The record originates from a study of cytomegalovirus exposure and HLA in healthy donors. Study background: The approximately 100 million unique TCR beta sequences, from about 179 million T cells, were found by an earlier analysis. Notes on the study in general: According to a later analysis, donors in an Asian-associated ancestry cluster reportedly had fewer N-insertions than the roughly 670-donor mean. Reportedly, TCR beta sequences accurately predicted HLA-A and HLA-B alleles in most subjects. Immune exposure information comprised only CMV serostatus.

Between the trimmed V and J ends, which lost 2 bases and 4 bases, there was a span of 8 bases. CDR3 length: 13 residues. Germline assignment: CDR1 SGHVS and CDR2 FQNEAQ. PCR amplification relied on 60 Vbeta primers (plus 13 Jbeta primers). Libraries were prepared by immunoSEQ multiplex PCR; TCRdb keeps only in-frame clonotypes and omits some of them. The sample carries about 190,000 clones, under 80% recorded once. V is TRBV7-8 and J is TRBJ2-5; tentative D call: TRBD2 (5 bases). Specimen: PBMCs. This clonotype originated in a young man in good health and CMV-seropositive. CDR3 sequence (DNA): TGTGCCAGCAGCTTATACGGAGGAGAGACCCAGTACTTC. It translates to CASSLYGGETQYF.